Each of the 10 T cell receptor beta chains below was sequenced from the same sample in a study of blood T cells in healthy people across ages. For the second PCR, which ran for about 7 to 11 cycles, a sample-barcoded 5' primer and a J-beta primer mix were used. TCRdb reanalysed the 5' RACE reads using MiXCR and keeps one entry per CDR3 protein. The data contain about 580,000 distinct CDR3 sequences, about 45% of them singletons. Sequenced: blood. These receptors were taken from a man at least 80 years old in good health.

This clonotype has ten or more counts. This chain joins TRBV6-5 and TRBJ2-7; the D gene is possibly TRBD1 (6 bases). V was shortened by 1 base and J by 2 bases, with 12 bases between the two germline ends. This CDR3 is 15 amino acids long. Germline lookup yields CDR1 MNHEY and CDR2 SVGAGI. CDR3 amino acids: CASSYFRGPTYEQYF. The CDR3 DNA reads TGTGCCAGCAGTTACTTCAGGGGACCAACCTACGAGCAGTACTTC.

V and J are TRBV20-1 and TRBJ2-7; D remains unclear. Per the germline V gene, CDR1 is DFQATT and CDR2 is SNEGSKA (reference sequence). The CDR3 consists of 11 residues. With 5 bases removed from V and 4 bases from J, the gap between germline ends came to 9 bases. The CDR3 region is CSAPAQYEQYF. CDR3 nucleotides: TGCAGTGCTCCCGCCCAGTACGAGCAGTACTTC.

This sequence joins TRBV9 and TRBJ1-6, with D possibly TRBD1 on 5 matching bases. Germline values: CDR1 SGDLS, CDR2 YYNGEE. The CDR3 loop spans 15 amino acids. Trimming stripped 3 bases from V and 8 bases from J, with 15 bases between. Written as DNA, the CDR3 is TGTGCCAGCAGCGAAATGTCTGGGGGGTATTCACCCCTCCACTTT. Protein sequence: CASSEMSGGYSPLHF.

The CDR3 nucleotides are TGTGCCAGCAGCGTTAGACAGGGTTACAATGAGCAGTTCTTC. As protein: CASSVRQGYNEQFF. This chain connects TRBV11-3 to TRBJ2-1, with 7 bases fitting TRBD1. The CDR3 sequence is 14 residues long. CDR1 is SGHNT, CDR2 YENEEA, per germline. After removal of 5 bases from V and 4 bases from J, the junction contained 5 bases not matched to a gene.

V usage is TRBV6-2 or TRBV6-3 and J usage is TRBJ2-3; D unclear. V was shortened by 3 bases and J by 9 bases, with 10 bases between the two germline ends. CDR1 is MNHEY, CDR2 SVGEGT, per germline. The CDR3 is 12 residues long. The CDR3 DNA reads TGTGCCAGCAGTTATCGAGTGGAGACGCAGTATTTT. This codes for CASSYRVETQYF.

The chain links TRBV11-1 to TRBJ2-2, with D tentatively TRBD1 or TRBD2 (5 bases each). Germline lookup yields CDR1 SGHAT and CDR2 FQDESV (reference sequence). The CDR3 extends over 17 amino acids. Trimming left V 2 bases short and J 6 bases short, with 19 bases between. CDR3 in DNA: TGTGCCAGCAGCTTATTAGTGGGGCGCGGAGGCCCCGGGGAGCTGTTTTTT. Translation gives CASSLLVGRGGPGELFF.

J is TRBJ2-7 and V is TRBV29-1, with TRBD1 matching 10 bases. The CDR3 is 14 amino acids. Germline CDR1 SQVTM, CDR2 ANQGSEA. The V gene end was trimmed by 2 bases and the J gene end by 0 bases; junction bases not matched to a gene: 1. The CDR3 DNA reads TGCAGCGTTGAACGGGACAGGGGCTCCTACGAGCAGTACTTC. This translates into CSVERDRGSYEQYF.

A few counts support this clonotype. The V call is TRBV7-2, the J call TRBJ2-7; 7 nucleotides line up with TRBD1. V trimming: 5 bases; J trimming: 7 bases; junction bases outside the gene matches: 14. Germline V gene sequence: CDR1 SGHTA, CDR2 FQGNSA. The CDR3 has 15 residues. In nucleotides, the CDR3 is TGTGCCAGCAGCGCTAGTAGACAGGGTTTGGGGGAGCAGTACTTC. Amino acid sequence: CASSASRQGLGEQYF.

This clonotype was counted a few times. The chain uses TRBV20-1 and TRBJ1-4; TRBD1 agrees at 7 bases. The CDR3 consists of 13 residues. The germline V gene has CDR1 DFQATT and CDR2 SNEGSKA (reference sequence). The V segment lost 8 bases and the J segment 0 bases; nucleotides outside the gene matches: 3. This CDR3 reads CSTGATTNEKLFF. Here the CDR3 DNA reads TGCAGTACAGGGGCTACAACTAATGAAAAACTGTTTTTT.

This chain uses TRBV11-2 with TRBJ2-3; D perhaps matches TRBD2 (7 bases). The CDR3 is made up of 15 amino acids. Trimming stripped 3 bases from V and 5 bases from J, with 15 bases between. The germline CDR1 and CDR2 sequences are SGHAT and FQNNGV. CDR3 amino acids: CASSLWGGRGDTQYF. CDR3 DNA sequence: TGTGCCAGCAGCTTGTGGGGGGGCCGGGGAGATACGCAGTATTTT.